The 19 T cell receptor beta chains below were found in one sample sequenced in a study of blood T cell repertoires in COVID-19. Produced via immunoSEQ multiplex PCR; TCRdb's table is partial and in-frame only. The repertoire holds under 150,000 clones, with 76% as singletons. The source material was peripheral blood. The receptors here all came from an elderly woman with active or convalescent COVID-19.

The chain combines TRBV10-3 with TRBJ2-1, with a weak D call TRBD2 (6 bases). Germline assignment: CDR1 ENHRY and CDR2 SYGVKD. The CDR3 consists of 15 residues. As DNA, the CDR3 is TGTGCAAGGGTGGTTGGCGGGGACCAATACAATGAGCAGTTCTTC. It yields the protein CARVVGGDQYNEQFF.

This chain uses TRBV20-1 with TRBJ1-1; 11 nucleotides line up with TRBD1. Trimming cost V 3 bases and J 3 bases; bases outside gene matches: 6. CDR1 and CDR2 (germline): DFQATT, SNEGSKA (reference sequence). The CDR3 loop spans 15 amino acids. Here the CDR3 DNA reads TGCAGTGCTAGTGGACAGGGGGCGTGGGACACTGAAGCTTTCTTT. Its protein product is CSASGQGAWDTEAFF.

The chain links TRBV27 to TRBJ2-3; 7 nucleotides match TRBD1. CDR3 size: 15 residues. The J segment lost 2 bases and the V segment lost 2 bases, leaving 4 bases of the junction unmatched. Germline lookup yields CDR1 MNHEY and CDR2 SMNVEV (reference sequence). CDR3 amino acids: CASSLRGQFTDTQYF. The CDR3 DNA reads TGTGCCAGCAGTTTAAGGGGACAGTTCACAGATACGCAGTATTTT.

J is TRBJ2-7 and V is TRBV18; 8 nucleotides align to TRBD1. This CDR3 comprises 16 residues. Germline CDR1 reads KGHSH; CDR2 reads LQKENI. The junction had 9 bases not matched to a gene; V was cut back by 2 bases and J by 3 bases. The CDR3 DNA reads as TGTGCCAGCTCACCATACGTGGGACAGGCAGACTACGAGCAGTACTTC. Translation: CASSPYVGQADYEQYF.

The chain employs TRBV18 and TRBJ1-4; D is perhaps TRBD1 (5 bases). The V and J ends lost 3 bases and 4 bases respectively, with 12 bases between them. The CDR3 consists of 15 residues. Germline V gene data show CDR1 as KGHSH and CDR2 as LQKENI. The CDR3 DNA reads TGTGCCAGCTCACCCGGGACTCCTCTTAATGAAAAACTGTTTTTT. Encoded protein: CASSPGTPLNEKLFF. Variable domain in full (rest from reference TRBV18 and TRBJ1-4): NAGVMQNPRHLVRRRGQEARLRCSPMKGHSHVYWYRQLPEEGLKFMVYLQKENIIDESGMPKERFSAEFPKEGPSILRIQQVVRGDSAAYFCASSPGTPLNEKLFFGSGTQLSVL.

DNA of the CDR3: TGTGCCAGCAGCTTAGGACAGACAGGGTGGCACGAGCAGTACTTC. This encodes CASSLGQTGWHEQYF. This chain connects TRBV11-3 to TRBJ2-7; 7 bases line up with TRBD1. Germline trimming cut 1 base from V and 5 bases from J; bases unmatched to any gene: 8. Germline loops: CDR1 SGHNT, CDR2 YENEEA. This CDR3 contains 15 residues.

The rearrangement links TRBV18 to TRBJ1-4; 11 bases fit TRBD1. In germline, CDR1 is KGHSH, CDR2 LQKENI. The CDR3 loop spans 17 amino acids. V trimming: 3 bases; J trimming: 7 bases; junction bases outside the gene matches: 10. CDR3 residues: CASSPGTGGLSGEKLFF. CDR3 DNA sequence: TGTGCCAGCTCACCCGGGACAGGGGGATTAAGTGGTGAAAAACTGTTTTTT.

This clone is a singleton in its sample. V gene TRBV5-6 combines with J gene TRBJ2-7; no definite D call. V lost 6 bases to trimming and J lost 9 bases, with 19 bases between them. Germline V lookup: CDR1 SGHDT, CDR2 YYEEEE. CDR3 length: 13 amino acids. The CDR3 loop is CASTKYQETTQYF. Written as DNA, the CDR3 is TGTGCCAGCACCAAATATCAGGAAACGACGCAGTACTTC.

The chain carries TRBV6-6 and TRBJ1-6, with TRBD1 matching over 8 bases. CDR1 and CDR2 (germline): MNHNY, SVGAGI (reference sequence). V shed 5 bases and J 8 bases; nucleotides not matched to a gene: 8. There are 15 residues in the CDR3. The DNA for the CDR3 is TGTGCCAGCAGTCTCCCCGGACAGGGTGATTCACCCCTCCACTTT. As protein: CASSLPGQGDSPLHF.

The chain is built from TRBV7-9 and TRBJ2-3; D remains unclear. The V end was cut by 3 bases, the J end by 3 bases, with 13 bases between. Germline V gives CDR1 SEHNR, CDR2 FQNEAQ (reference sequence). The CDR3 extends over 15 amino acids. The CDR3, as DNA: TGTGCCAGCAGCTTCCGGTCTGGAGAGACAGATACGCAGTATTTT. Amino acid sequence: CASSFRSGETDTQYF.

The chain is built from TRBV5-1 and TRBJ1-6, with 11 bases identical to TRBD1. The CDR3 is 16 residues long. CDR1 and CDR2 from the germline V gene are SGHRS and YFSETQ. With 0 bases clipped from V and 9 bases from J, the junction kept 5 bases outside the gene matches. The CDR3 protein is CASSLVAGTGGSPLHF. The DNA of the CDR3 is TGCGCCAGCAGCTTGGTGGCCGGGACAGGGGGTTCACCCCTCCACTTT.

The chain links TRBV4-2 to TRBJ2-2, with D perhaps matching TRBD2 (11 bases). V shed 7 bases and J shed 6 bases, with 45 bases lying between them. The CDR3 totals 24 residues. In germline, CDR1 is LGHNA, CDR2 YNFKEQ. The CDR3 is CASTHPETGGSASGGPTEAGELFF. CDR3 in DNA: TGTGCCAGCACCCACCCCGAGACAGGGGGCTCGGCTAGCGGGGGGCCTACTGAAGCCGGGGAGCTGTTTTTT.

The rearrangement uses TRBV6-4 and TRBJ2-3, with 12 bases that match TRBD2. Germline CDR1 reads MRHNA; CDR2 reads SNTAGT. V dropped 6 bases and J dropped 3; count of bases not matched to a gene: 7. The CDR3 extends over 16 amino acids. The chain's CDR3 is CASSSTSGGRTDTQYF. The DNA of the CDR3 is TGTGCCAGCAGCTCTACTAGCGGGGGGCGGACAGATACGCAGTATTTT.

This chain uses TRBV6-6 with TRBJ1-2; D is perhaps TRBD1 (5 bases). Deletions cut 6 bases from V and 5 bases from J, with 16 bases between. CDR1 and CDR2 (germline): MNHNY, SVGAGI (reference sequence). The CDR3 contains 14 residues. The CDR3 loop reads CASRGPPPTYGYTF. CDR3 coding DNA: TGTGCCAGCAGGGGGCCCCCCCCGACTTATGGCTACACCTTC.

This clone appeared a few times. The genes are TRBV7-9 and TRBJ2-5, with a possible D match to TRBD1 (6 bases). The V gene's germline CDR1 is SEHNR and CDR2 FQNEAQ (reference sequence). The CDR3 has 14 amino acids. Trimming removed 5 bases at V and 4 bases at J, with 14 bases between. In DNA form, the CDR3 reads TGTGCCAGCAGCCGGGCCGGGGACATAGAGACCCAGTACTTC. This sequence encodes CASSRAGDIETQYF. Supplemented by reference TRBV7-9 and TRBJ2-5, the full variable domain reads DTGVSQNPRHKITKRGQNVTFRCDPISEHNRLYWYRQTLGQGPEFLTYFQNEAQLEKSRLLSDRFSAERPKGSFSTLEIQRTEQGDSAMYLCASSRAGDIETQYFGPGTRLLVL.

This clone turned up a few times. The chain employs TRBV5-1 and TRBJ1-1; 7 bases line up with TRBD1. CDR3 length: 13 residues. CDR1 and CDR2 (germline): SGHRS, YFSETQ. After removal of 2 bases from V and 8 bases from J, the junction contained 6 bases not matched to a gene. This CDR3 reads CASSLSGTEEAFF. The CDR3 DNA sequence: TGCGCCAGCAGCTTATCCGGGACAGAGGAAGCTTTCTTT.

The chain links TRBV7-2 to TRBJ1-2; 9 bases line up with TRBD1. V lost 5 bases, J lost 5 bases, and 3 bases stayed unmatched. In germline, CDR1 is SGHTA, CDR2 FQGNSA. The CDR3 contains 13 residues. The CDR3 region is CASSRDRAYGYTF. In DNA form, the CDR3 reads TGTGCCAGCAGCCGGGACAGGGCATATGGCTACACCTTC.

The chain is built from TRBV6-5 and TRBJ1-5; D unresolved. CDR1 is MNHEY and CDR2 is SVGAGI in the germline V gene. The V gene lost 6 bases and the J gene lost 0 bases, with 9 bases spanning the gap. This CDR3 is built from 14 residues. DNA of the CDR3: TGTGCCAGCAGCAGATCAGATAGCAATCAGCCCCAGCATTTT. This encodes CASSRSDSNQPQHF.

The V gene is TRBV11-2, the J gene TRBJ2-1; TRBD2 matches 9 bases. Losses at the gene ends were 5 bases for V and 2 bases for J; bases not matched to a gene: 4. The length of the CDR3 is 15 residues. Germline V gene lookup returns CDR1 SGHAT and CDR2 FQNNGV. CDR3 in DNA: TGTGCCAGCAGCCTCATAGCGGGGGCCTACAATGAGCAGTTCTTC. Translation: CASSLIAGAYNEQFF. The full variable domain, in which reference TRBV11-2 and TRBJ2-1 provide the parts outside the CDR3, is EAGVAQSPRYKIIEKRQSVAFWCNPISGHATLYWYQQILGQGPKLLIQFQNNGVVDDSQLPKDRFSAERLKGVDSTLKIQPAKLEDSAVYLCASSLIAGAYNEQFFGPGTRLTVL.